This paragraph reports one T cell receptor beta chain. Generated by immunoSEQ multiplex PCR, the TCRdb table keeps only in-frame clones and is missing some. The sample includes around 78,000 clones, around 78% of them seen just once. Germline V gene lookup returns CDR1 SNHLY and CDR2 FYNNEI. The CDR3 is 14 amino acids. V dropped 7 bases and J dropped 8; count of bases not matched to a gene: 13. This entry comes from a study of radiotherapy plus CTLA-4 blockade in lung cancer. This sequence originates from a human donor with non-small cell lung cancer who had a partial response to radiotherapy plus ipilimumab. Some clones in this sample may be carry-over from other donors' samples. The sequencing used peripheral blood, collected from a patient treated with radiotherapy plus ipilimumab. V and J are TRBV2 and TRBJ1-2; 7 nucleotides match TRBD1. The CDR3 region is CASTRQGPPPGYTF. CDR3 nucleotides: TGTGCCAGCACCCGACAGGGCCCCCCTCCCGGCTACACCTTC.